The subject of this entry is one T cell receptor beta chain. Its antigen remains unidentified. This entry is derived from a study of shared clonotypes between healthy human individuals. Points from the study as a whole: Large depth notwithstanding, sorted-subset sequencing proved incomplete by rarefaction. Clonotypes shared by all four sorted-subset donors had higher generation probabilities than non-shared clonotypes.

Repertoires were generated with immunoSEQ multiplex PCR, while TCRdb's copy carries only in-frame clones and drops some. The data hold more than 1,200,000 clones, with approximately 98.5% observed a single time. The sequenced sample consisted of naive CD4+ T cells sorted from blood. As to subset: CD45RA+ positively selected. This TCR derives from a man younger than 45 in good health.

The DNA of the CDR3 is TGTGCCAGCAGCCCAGCGGTATCGCGAGCGGAATACGAGCAGTACTTC. Translated, it gives CASSPAVSRAEYEQYF. This chain joins TRBV21-1 and TRBJ2-7; TRBD2 is the table's D call, not checked against the DNA. TRBV21-1 is a documented pseudogene. The CDR3 runs to 16 residues.